This T cell receptor beta chain is from a study of CXCR3-negative and CXCR3-positive naive CD8 T cells. The authors prepared UMI-labeled TRB cDNA libraries by 5' RACE. TCRdb reprocessed the 5' RACE reads; each CDR3 protein has one entry and no DNA is given. The sample is made up of 92,000 or so distinct CDR3 sequences, and the top ten hold around 0.99% of it. Germline V gene sequence: CDR1 MNHEY, CDR2 SMNVEV (reference sequence). CDR3 size: 15 residues. Sorts that each held 250,000 to 300,000 cells were run in triplicate for every CD8+ T cell subset. This sequence was found in a human donor in good health. Some clones in this sample may be carry-over from other donors' samples. This rearrangement joins TRBV27 to TRBJ2-7; TCRdb's D call of TRBD1 is untestable without DNA. The sequenced sample consisted of naive CXCR3- CD8+ T cells from blood. Subset of the sample: CD45RO-CCR7+CD27+CD95- naive CD8+ T cells lacking CXCR3 (TNR3-). The CDR3 sequence: CASSFDTGIAYEQYF.